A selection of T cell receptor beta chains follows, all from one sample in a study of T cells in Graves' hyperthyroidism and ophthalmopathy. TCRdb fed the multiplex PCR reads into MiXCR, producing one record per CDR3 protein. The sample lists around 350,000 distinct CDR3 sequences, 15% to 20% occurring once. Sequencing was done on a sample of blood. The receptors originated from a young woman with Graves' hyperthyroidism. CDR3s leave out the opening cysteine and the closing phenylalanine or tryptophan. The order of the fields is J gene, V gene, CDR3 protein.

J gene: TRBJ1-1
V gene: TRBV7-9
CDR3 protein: ASSSPGERTEAF

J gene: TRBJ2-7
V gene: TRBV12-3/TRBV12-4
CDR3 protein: ASMPGGWGPEQY

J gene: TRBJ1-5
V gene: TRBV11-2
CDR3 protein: ASSLFGTGGIYSNQPQH

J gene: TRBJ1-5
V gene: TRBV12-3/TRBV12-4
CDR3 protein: ASRARGQFRKGNQPQH

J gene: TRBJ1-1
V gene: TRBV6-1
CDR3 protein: ASSEDSRVTLMNTEAF

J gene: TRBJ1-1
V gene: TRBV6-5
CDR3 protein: ASTLRGTPMNTEAF

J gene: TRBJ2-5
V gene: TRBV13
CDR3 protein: ASSPRPGQETQY

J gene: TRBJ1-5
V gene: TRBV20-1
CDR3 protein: SANIYSNQPQH

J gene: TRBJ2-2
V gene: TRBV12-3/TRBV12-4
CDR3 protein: ASSLGGAGTGELF

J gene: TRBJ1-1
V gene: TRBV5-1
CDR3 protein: ASSGIPQDRGTEAF

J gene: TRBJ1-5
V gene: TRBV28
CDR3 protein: ASSLTGTRRNQPQH

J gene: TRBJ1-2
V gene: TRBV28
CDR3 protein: ASSPPPDTVYGYT

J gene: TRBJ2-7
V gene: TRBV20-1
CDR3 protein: SPHEGSAAEQY

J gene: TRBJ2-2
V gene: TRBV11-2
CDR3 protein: ASSLVGSGADGTGELF

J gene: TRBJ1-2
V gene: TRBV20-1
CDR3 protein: SAREMSSGNYGYT

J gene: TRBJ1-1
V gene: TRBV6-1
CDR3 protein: ASSEPPGGSMNTEAF

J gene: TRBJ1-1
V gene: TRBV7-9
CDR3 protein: ASSLDSFRAF

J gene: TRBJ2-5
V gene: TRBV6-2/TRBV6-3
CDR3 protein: ASSYSTAGGRETQY

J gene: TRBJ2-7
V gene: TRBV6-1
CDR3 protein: ASSSRTSGVKSYEQY

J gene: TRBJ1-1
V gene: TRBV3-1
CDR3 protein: ASSQQLGALGTEAF

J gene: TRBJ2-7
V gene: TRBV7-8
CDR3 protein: ASSQGQAGEQY

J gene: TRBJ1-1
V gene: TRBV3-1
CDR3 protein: ASSQAGGMTEAF

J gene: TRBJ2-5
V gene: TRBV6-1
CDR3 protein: ASSGQERGRQETQY

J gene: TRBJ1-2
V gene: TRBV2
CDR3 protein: ASSEARRGYT

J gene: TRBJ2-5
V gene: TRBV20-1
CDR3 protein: SARVGRETQY

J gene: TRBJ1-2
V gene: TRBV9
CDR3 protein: ASSVEARGSYGYT

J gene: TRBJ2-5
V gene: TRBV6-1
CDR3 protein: ASSEMAGGTDQETQY

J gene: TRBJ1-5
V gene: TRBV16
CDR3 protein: ASSQFKGQGVQPQH

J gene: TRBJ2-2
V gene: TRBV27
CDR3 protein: ASRLASLDTGELF

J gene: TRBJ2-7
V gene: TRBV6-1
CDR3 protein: ASSESAGGLIPYEQY

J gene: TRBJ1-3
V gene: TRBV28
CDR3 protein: ASSPQYSGNTIY

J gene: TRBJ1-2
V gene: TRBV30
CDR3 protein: AWTLYRNYGYT

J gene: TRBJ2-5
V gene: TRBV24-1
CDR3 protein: ATSDLGGEETQY

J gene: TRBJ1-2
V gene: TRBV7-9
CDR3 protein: ASSRDRDRYGYT

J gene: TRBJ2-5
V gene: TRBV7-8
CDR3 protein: ASSPRGREQETQY

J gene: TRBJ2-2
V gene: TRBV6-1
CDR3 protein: ASGETEDTGELF

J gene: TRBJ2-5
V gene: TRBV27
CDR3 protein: ASSFGRMQSQY

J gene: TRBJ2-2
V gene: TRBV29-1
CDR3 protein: SVTGQGTNTGELF

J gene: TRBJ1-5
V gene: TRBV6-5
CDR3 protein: ASSYSAAYNQPQH

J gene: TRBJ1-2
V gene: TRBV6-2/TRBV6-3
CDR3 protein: ASTGTVRGVGYT

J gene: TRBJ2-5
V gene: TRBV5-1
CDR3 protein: ASARASVDGGTQY

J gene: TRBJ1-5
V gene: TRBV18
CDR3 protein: ASSPREGLEPQH

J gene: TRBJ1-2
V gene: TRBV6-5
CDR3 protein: ASRRQNFYT

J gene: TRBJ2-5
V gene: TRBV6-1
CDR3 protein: ASSEATGGFETQY

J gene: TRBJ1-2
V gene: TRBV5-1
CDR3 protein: ASSLDLTGKNYGYT

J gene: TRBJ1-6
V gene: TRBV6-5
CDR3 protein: ASSYELGQGNSPLH

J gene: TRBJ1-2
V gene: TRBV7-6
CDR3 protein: ASSLSQGSRGGYT

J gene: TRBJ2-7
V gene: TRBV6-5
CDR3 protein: ASSFTGQGHEQY

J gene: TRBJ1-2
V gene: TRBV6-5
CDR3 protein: ASSYEKPDSNYGYT

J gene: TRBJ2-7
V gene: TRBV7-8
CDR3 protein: ASSLEGAPRYEQY

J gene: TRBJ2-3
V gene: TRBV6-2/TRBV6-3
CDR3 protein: ASSYSTPLHNEDTQY

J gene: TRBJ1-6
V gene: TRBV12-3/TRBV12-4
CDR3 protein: ASSLGTVLPLH

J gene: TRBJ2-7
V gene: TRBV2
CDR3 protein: ASTLSTDRGAGSYEQY